The T cell receptor (beta chain) under discussion was sequenced for a study of T cells expressing NK-cell markers. Turning to the study itself: Sequencing of TCR beta repertoires drew on sorted CD3+CD56+NKG2C+, CD3+CD56+NKG2C- and CD3+CD56-NKG2C+ T cells. General study findings and limits: There were a few donors in whom these clonotypes also led the CD3+CD56-NKG2C+ fraction.

There are 15 residues in the CDR3. CDR1 SGHRS and CDR2 YFSETQ come from the germline V gene. The cDNA for TCR beta came from 5'RACE template switching with UMIs. From its re-call of the 5' RACE reads, TCRdb lists each CDR3 protein once, without DNA. The sample holds about 450,000 distinct CDR3 sequences. In regard to this clonotype: Its antigen remains unidentified.

The J gene is TRBJ2-2, the V gene TRBV5-1; TCRdb's D gene call, TRBD1, goes unchecked for lack of DNA. The receptor's source is a woman between 18 and 70 years old in good health. The sequencing input was blood T cells: a sorted CD56 or NKG2C T cell subset, CD4+ or CD8+ T cells, or bulk PBMC T cells (not recorded which). CDR3 protein: CASSHGQVLLGELFF. The complete variable domain, with remaining parts taken from reference TRBV5-1 and TRBJ2-2, reads KAGVTQTPRYLIKTRGQQVTLSCSPISGHRSVSWYQQTPGQGLQFLFEYFSETQRNKGNFPGRFSGRQFSNSRSEMNVSTLELGDSALYLCASSHGQVLLGELFFGEGSRLTVL.